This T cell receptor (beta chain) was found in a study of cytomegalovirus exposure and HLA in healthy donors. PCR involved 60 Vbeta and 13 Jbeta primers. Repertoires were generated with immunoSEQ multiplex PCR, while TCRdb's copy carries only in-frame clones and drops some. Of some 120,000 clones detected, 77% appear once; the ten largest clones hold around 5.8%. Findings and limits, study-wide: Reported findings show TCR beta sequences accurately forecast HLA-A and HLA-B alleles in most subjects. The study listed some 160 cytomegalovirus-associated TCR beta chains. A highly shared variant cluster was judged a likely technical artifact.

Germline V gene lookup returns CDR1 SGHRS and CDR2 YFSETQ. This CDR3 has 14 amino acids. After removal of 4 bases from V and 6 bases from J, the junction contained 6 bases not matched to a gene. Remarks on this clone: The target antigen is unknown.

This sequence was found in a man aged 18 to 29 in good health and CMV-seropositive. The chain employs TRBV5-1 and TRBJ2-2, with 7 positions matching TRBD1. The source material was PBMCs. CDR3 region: CASSNETGSGELFF. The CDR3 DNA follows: TGCGCCAGCAGCAACGAGACAGGGTCCGGGGAGCTGTTTTTT.